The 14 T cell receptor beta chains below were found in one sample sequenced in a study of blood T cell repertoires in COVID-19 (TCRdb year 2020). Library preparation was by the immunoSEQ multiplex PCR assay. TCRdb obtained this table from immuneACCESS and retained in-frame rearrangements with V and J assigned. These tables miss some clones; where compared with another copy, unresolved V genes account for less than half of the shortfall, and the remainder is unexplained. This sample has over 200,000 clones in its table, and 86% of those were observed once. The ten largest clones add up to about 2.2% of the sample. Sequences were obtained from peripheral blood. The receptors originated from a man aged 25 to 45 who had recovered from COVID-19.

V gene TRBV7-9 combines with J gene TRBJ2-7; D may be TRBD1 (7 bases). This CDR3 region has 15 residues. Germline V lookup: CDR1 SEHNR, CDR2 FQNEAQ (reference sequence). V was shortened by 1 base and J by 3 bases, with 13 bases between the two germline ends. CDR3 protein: CASSLGGDSYYEQYF. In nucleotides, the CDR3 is TGTGCCAGCAGCTTAGGGGGGGACAGCTACTACGAGCAGTACTTC.

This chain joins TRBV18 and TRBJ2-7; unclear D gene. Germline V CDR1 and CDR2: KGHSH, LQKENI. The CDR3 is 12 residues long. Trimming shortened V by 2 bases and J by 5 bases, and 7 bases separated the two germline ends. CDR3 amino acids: CASSPNTDEQYF. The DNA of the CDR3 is TGTGCCAGCTCACCAAACACAGACGAGCAGTACTTC.

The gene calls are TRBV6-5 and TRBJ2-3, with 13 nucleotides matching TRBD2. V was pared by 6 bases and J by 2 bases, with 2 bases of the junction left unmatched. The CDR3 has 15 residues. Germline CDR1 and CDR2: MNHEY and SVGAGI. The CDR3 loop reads CASSGTSGTTDTQYF. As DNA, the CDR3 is TGTGCCAGCAGCGGGACTAGCGGGACCACAGATACGCAGTATTTT.

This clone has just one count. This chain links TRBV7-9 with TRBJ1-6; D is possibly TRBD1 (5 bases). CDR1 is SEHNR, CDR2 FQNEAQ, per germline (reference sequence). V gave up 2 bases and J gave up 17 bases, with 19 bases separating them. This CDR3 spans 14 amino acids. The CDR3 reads CASSLNSRGRDIHF. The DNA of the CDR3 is TGTGCCAGCAGCTTAAATAGTAGGGGCCGAGACATCCACTTT. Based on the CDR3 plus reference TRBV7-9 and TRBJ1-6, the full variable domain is DTGVSQNPRHKITKRGQNVTFRCDPISEHNRLYWYRQTLGQGPEFLTYFQNEAQLEKSRLLSDRFSAERPKGSFSTLEIQRTEQGDSAMYLCASSLNSRGRDIHFGNGTRLTVT.

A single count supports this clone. Here the CDR3 DNA reads TGCAGCGTGGGTGACAGGGGTCGTCATCAGCCCCAGCATTTT. Amino acids: CSVGDRGRHQPQHF. V is TRBV29-1 and J is TRBJ1-5, with 8 bases lining up with TRBD1. The germline gives CDR1 SQVTM, CDR2 ANQGSEA. V shed 6 bases and J 5 bases; nucleotides not matched to a gene: 9. This CDR3 has 14 amino acids.

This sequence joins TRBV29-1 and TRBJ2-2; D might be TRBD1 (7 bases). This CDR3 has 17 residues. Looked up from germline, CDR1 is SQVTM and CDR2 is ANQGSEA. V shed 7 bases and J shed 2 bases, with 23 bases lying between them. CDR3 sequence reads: CSARGLAGQSNTGELFF. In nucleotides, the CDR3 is TGCAGCGCAAGGGGGCTGGCGGGACAATCAAACACCGGGGAGCTGTTTTTT.

Here the CDR3 reads CASSRGRISEAFF. The CDR3 nucleotides read TGTGCCAGTAGTAGGGGGCGCATATCTGAAGCTTTCTTT. The J gene is TRBJ1-1, the V gene TRBV19, with a possible D match to TRBD1 (6 bases). The germline V gene encodes CDR1 LNHDA and CDR2 SQIVND (reference sequence). CDR3 length equals 13 residues. The V and J ends lost 4 bases and 6 bases respectively, with 12 bases between them. Drawing the rest from reference TRBV19 and TRBJ1-1, the complete variable domain is DGGITQSPKYLFRKEGQNVTLSCEQNLNHDAMYWYRQDPGQGLRLIYYSQIVNDFQKGDIAEGYSVSREKKESFPLTVTSAQKNPTAFYLCASSRGRISEAFFGQGTRLTVV.

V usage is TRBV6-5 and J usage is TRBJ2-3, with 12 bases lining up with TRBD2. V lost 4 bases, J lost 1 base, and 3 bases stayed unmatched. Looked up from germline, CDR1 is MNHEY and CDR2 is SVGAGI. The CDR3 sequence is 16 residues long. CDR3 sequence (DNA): TGTGCCAGCAGTTCTTGGACTAGCGGGGGCACAGATACGCAGTATTTT. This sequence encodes CASSSWTSGGTDTQYF.

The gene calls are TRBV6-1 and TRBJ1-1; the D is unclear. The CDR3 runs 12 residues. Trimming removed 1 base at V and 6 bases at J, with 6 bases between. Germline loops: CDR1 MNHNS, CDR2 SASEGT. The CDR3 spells CASSEEIAEAFF. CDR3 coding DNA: TGTGCCAGCAGTGAAGAAATAGCTGAAGCTTTCTTT.

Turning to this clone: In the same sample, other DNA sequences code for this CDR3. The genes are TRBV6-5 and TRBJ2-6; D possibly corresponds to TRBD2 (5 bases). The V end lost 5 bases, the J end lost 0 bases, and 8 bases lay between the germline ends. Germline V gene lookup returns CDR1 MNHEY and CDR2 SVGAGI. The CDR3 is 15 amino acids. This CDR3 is CASSSRGSGANVLTF. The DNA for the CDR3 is TGTGCCAGCAGTAGTCGGGGCTCTGGGGCCAACGTCCTGACTTTC.

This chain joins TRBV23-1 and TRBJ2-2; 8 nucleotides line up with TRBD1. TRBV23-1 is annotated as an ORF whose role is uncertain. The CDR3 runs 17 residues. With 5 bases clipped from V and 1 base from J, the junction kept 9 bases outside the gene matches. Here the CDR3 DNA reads TGCGCCAGCAGTAAAACAGGGGGGCATCAGAACACCGGGGAGCTGTTTTTT. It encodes CASSKTGGHQNTGELFF.

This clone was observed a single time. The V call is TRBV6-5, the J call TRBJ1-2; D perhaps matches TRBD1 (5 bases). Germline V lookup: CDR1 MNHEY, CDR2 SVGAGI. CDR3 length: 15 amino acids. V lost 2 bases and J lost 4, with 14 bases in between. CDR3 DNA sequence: TGTGCCAGCAGTTACCTCGTGGGGACTATCTATGGCTACACCTTC. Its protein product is CASSYLVGTIYGYTF.

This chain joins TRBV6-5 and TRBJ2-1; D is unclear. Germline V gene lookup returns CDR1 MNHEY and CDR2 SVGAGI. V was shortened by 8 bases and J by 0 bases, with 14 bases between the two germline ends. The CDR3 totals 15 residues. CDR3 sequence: CASAKIHHSYNEQFF. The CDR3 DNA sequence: TGTGCCAGCGCAAAAATACATCACTCCTACAATGAGCAGTTCTTC.

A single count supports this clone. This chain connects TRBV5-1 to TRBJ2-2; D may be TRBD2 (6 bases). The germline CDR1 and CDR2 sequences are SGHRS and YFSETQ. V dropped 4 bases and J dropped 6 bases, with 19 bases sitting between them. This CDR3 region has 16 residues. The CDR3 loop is CASSPSGGVTSGELFF. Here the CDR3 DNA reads TGCGCCAGCAGCCCCTCGGGCGGGGTAACTTCCGGGGAGCTGTTTTTT.